Below, 5 T cell receptor beta chains from the same sample are listed, as sequenced in a study of blood T cells in healthy people across ages. A J-beta primer mix and a sample-barcoded 5' primer were used in a second PCR of roughly 6 to 11 cycles. TCRdb re-derived calls from the 5' RACE reads in MiXCR, one entry per CDR3 protein. The sample gives some 710,000 distinct CDR3 sequences, roughly 20% of which show up once; about 22% is in the top ten. Sequencing was done on a sample of blood. These receptors originate from a man between 65 and 85 years old in good health.

The chain joins TRBV11-2 to TRBJ2-6, with D hard to call. V lost 2 bases and J 6 bases, leaving 5 bases between the germline ends. The length of the CDR3 is 13 residues. The germline gives CDR1 SGHAT, CDR2 FQNNGV. The CDR3 reads CASSLRLANVLTF. CDR3 DNA sequence: TGTGCCAGCAGCTTACGTCTGGCCAACGTCCTGACTTTC.

The V gene is TRBV4-1, the J gene TRBJ1-1; TRBD1 might be the D (5 bases). CDR1 is MGHRA, CDR2 YSYEKL, per germline. Trimming took 0 bases from V and 3 from J, leaving 11 bases between them. The CDR3 spans 15 residues. In nucleotides, the CDR3 is TGCGCCAGCAGCCAAGACGCCGGGGCGGACACTGAAGCTTTCTTT. The encoded protein is CASSQDAGADTEAFF.

The genes are TRBV11-3 and TRBJ2-2; unclear D gene. V was shortened by 0 bases and J by 7 bases, with 6 bases between the two germline ends. Germline CDR1 reads SGHNT; CDR2 reads YENEEA. The CDR3 is made up of 13 amino acids. CDR3 in amino acids: CASSLDLIGELFF. In DNA, the CDR3 is TGTGCCAGCAGCTTAGATCTTATCGGGGAGCTGTTTTTT.

V and J are TRBV20-1 and TRBJ1-1, with D possibly being TRBD1 (5 bases). Deletions cut 3 bases from V and 7 bases from J, with 15 bases between. The CDR3 has 13 residues. The germline gives CDR1 DFQATT, CDR2 SNEGSKA (reference sequence). CDR3 coding DNA: TGCAGTGCTAGCCGACGGGGGGTTGGTGAAGCTTTCTTT. This codes for CSASRRGVGEAFF.

This clonotype was seen only a few times. V usage is TRBV3-1 and J usage is TRBJ2-6; TRBD1 might be the D (6 bases). Trimming took off 4 bases at V and 4 bases at J, with 17 bases between the two ends. Germline-derived CDR1 and CDR2 are LGHDT and YNNKEL (reference sequence). The CDR3 totals 17 residues. The DNA of the CDR3 is TGTGCCAGCAGCCCACAGGGTAGGGGCATAGGGGCCAACGTCCTGACTTTC. Translated, it gives CASSPQGRGIGANVLTF.